This T cell receptor (beta chain) was retrieved from a study of T-cell memory formation after mild COVID-19 (dated by TCRdb to the early 2020s). About the full investigation: TCR sequence clusters from the two donors were largely donor specific. Longitudinal TCRalpha and TCRbeta repertoire sequencing tracked T-cell clones expanding and contracting after mild COVID-19 in two donors. Two young, previously healthy adult volunteers, one female and one male, were included in the cohort.

At least ten counts were recorded for this clonotype. Its antigen is currently not known. No qualities accompany the bases; no much larger clone lies one base away. Study-wide conclusions, independent of this receptor: Contracting CD4+ clones turned up mainly in the CM and EM memory subsets, whereas EMRA was where CD8+ clones were enriched. Some responding clones were detected in pre-infection memory, which suggested that pre-existing cross-reactive memory T cells had joined the SARS-CoV-2 response. Clones that contracted from day 15 to 85 showed balanced CD4/CD8 phenotypes, whereas a second wave of clones that expanded from day 15 to 37 leaned towards CD4+. Only a couple of mild cases were covered by the study, and larger cohorts that include severe cases with pre-infection samples were considered necessary. Whether the second-wave clones peaking on day 37 were SARS-CoV-2 specific was not confirmed.

Sequencing took place on an Illumina NovaSeq 6000. TCRalpha and TCRbeta cDNA libraries were constructed by 5'RACE with constant-segment primers, with sample barcodes and unique molecular identifiers being introduced. RNA was extracted from every sample with Trizol reagent. Amplification of the libraries took two PCR steps, and the second step added a second sample barcode plus Illumina TruSeq adapters. Sequencing of the libraries was done on an Illumina NovaSeq, producing 2 x 150 bp paired-end reads. For the original study's pipeline: Demultiplexing of reads and collapsing into UMI-guided consensus sequences were performed with migec v1.2.7. Using mixcr v2.1.11, UMI consensuses were aligned to TRA and TRB V and J templates and then assembled into clonotypes. Clonotypes were classified as expanded or contracted when called significant by both edgeR and NoisET, with noise models trained on biological replicates. For edgeR calls, the thresholds were a false discovery rate-adjusted p below 0.01 and a log2 fold-change of 1. As an exploratory analysis of dynamics, max-normalized trajectories of the 1000 most abundant clonotypes were examined with PCA combined with hierarchical clustering. Each responding clone was given a CD4 or CD8 phenotype based on the CD4+ and CD8+ repertoires, which had been sequenced separately. The public reads were run again by TCRdb, first through fastp at Q25 and then through MiXCR, and only productive beta chains were kept. Every CDR3 protein is listed once, alongside the most common genes and DNA of its rows. Here the V and J calls rest on TCRdb's processing, not on the authors' analysis. For this sample the table gives about 240,000 distinct CDR3 sequences, of which approximately 9% were detected only once. The leading ten clones occupy around 20% of the sample.

Ficoll-Paque density gradient centrifugation was the method used to isolate PBMCs. The CDR3 measures 14 amino acids from cysteine to phenylalanine. Only the CDR3 DNA is retained, 42 bases long and in frame from the first base. In the germline V gene (reference sequence), CDR1 corresponds to MNHEY and CDR2 to SMNVEV. V is trimmed back by 2 bases and J by 3 bases, and the junction contains 1 base that no gene match accounts for. This receptor was identified in a man aged 18 to 35 who had mild COVID-19 (a few samples of this study predate the infection). The sample titles of this study are shuffled in the database, so cell type and time point are left out; the donor was told from shared clones. The receptor chain draws on TRBV27 and TRBJ2-3; 8 bases in between match TRBD1. The sample comprised PBMCs or a T cell subset sorted from them (not recorded which). This receptor carries the CDR3 CASSLRDRTDTQYF. In nucleotides, the sequence is TGTGCCAGCAGTTTAAGGGACAGGACAGATACGCAGTATTTT.